The 26 T cell receptor beta chains below come from one sample, sequenced in a study of glioma-infiltrating T cells. TCR alpha and beta CDR3 regions were amplified from RNA using iRepertoire nested multiplex PCR. MiXCR, run by TCRdb on the multiplex PCR reads, gives a single entry per CDR3 protein. Counted here are about 93,000 distinct CDR3 sequences, approximately 40% occurring once; the ten biggest clones make up around two fifths. Source material: glioma tissue, nonneoplastic brain tissue, or PBMCs (not recorded which). All receptors come from a human donor with low-grade glioma or glioblastoma, undergoing nonglioma brain surgery, or in good health (not recorded which).

The chain is built from TRBV6-2 or TRBV6-3 and TRBJ2-5; D possibly corresponds to TRBD2 (6 bases). The CDR3 is made up of 12 amino acids. V lost 5 bases to trimming and J lost 6 bases, with 10 bases between them. Germline values: CDR1 MNHEY, CDR2 SVGEGT. The CDR3 is CASSTGGKTQYF. Here the CDR3 DNA reads TGTGCCAGCAGTACCGGGGGAAAGACCCAGTACTTC.

A word on this clonotype: Germline and junction disagree at one end, which may indicate a read error. This chain joins TRBV2 and TRBJ2-4; no clear D gene. Germline CDR1 is SNHLY and CDR2 is FYNNEI. This CDR3 region has 16 residues. The CDR3 loop is CASSELNASTKTIQYF. The CDR3 DNA follows: TGTGCCAGCAGTGAACTTAACGCGTCTACCAAAACCATTCAGTACTTC.

This clonotype was seen repeatedly, ten times or more. The rearrangement links TRBV7-6 to TRBJ2-5, with 8 positions matching TRBD2. This CDR3 contains 14 residues. J lost 5 bases, V lost 5 bases, and 7 bases had no gene match. Germline V gene lookup returns CDR1 SGHVS and CDR2 FNYEAQ. CDR3 region: CASSPRGGDETQYF. Here the CDR3 DNA reads TGTGCCAGCAGCCCCCGGGGGGGGGATGAGACCCAGTACTTC.

This clonotype has a handful of counts. Here the CDR3 reads CSVVRGIDTQYF. The CDR3 DNA sequence: TGCAGCGTTGTTAGGGGAATAGATACGCAGTATTTT. The chain is built from TRBV29-1 and TRBJ2-3; D may be TRBD1 (5 bases). V dropped 4 bases and J dropped 5 bases, with 10 bases sitting between them. Germline CDR1 is SQVTM and CDR2 is ANQGSEA. The length of the CDR3 is 12 residues.

Many counts were recorded for this clonotype. The V gene is TRBV12-3 or TRBV12-4, the J gene TRBJ1-5; no firm D call. Trimming stripped 6 bases from V and 7 bases from J, with 10 bases between. This CDR3 is 12 amino acids long. CDR3 amino acids: CASSLMGQPQHF. Here the CDR3 DNA reads TGTGCCAGCAGCCTCATGGGGCAGCCCCAGCATTTT.

In its sample, this clonotype was seen once. A much larger clone sits a single nucleotide away, making a read error possible. CDR3 sequence (DNA): TGTGCCAGCAGTTCCGAGGGTATTCAGCCCCAGCATTTT. It yields the protein CASSSEGIQPQHF. This chain connects TRBV12-3 or TRBV12-4 to TRBJ1-5; unclear D gene. V gave up 4 bases and J gave up 6 bases, with 10 bases separating them. This CDR3 is 13 amino acids long.

This chain joins TRBV19 and TRBJ2-3; TRBD1 aligns across 9 bases. V lost 7 bases and J lost 3; bases outside the gene matches: 8. This CDR3 comprises 15 residues. Germline assignment: CDR1 LNHDA and CDR2 SQIVND (reference sequence). The CDR3 nucleotides are TGTGCCAGTACCGCAGGACAGGGGTGGACAGATACGCAGTATTTT. This gives the protein CASTAGQGWTDTQYF.

Regarding this clonotype: Given a much more abundant clone one base away, this may be a read error. The chain uses TRBV29-1 and TRBJ2-7; 9 bases map to TRBD1. Germline assignment: CDR1 SQVTM and CDR2 ANQGSEA. CDR3 length equals 15 residues. CDR3 bases: TGCGGCGTTGAGCTGACAGGGGGAAGCTCCTACGAGCAGTACTTC. Translating it yields CGVELTGGSSYEQYF.

With regard to this clonotype: The junction departs from germline at one end; a sequencing error may be responsible. The rearrangement joins TRBV20-1 to TRBJ2-7; the D is unclear. Germline CDR1 is DFQATT and CDR2 is SNEGSKA (reference sequence). The CDR3 has 14 amino acids. CDR3 region: CGAPISGMGYEQYF. The DNA for the CDR3 is TGCGGTGCACCCATTTCAGGAATGGGGTACGAGCAGTACTTC.

V usage is TRBV4-1 and J usage is TRBJ2-7; possibly TRBD2 for D (5 bases). Germline CDR1 reads MGHRA; CDR2 reads YSYEKL. CDR3 length: 14 residues. V dropped 3 bases and J dropped 6 bases, with 15 bases sitting between them. The CDR3 protein is CASSHRGGGGEQYF. The DNA of the CDR3 is TGCGCCAGCAGCCACCGAGGCGGAGGAGGCGAGCAGTACTTC.

The gene calls are TRBV6-5 and TRBJ2-5; 8 bases align to TRBD2. The J segment lost 5 bases and the V segment lost 4 bases, leaving 3 bases of the junction unmatched. The CDR3 is made up of 13 amino acids. Germline V gene sequence: CDR1 MNHEY, CDR2 SVGAGI. The CDR3 nucleotides read TGTGCCAGCAGTTTCGCTAGCGGGGAGACCCAGTACTTC. This codes for CASSFASGETQYF.

This clonotype appeared many times. The V gene is TRBV24-1, the J gene TRBJ2-1, with D possibly matching TRBD2 (5 bases). Deletions cut 5 bases from V and 7 bases from J, with 11 bases between. The CDR3 loop spans 13 amino acids. Germline V CDR1 and CDR2: KGHDR, SFDVKD. The CDR3 spells CATSGTPGNEQFF. CDR3 bases: TGTGCCACCAGTGGGACTCCCGGGAATGAGCAGTTCTTC.

This clonotype was counted between two and nine times. A single base separates this from a much larger clone, so it may be a read error. V is TRBV29-1 and J is TRBJ1-4; unclear D gene. Germline V lookup: CDR1 SQVTM, CDR2 ANQGSEA. The CDR3 has 11 amino acids. Trimming shortened V by 5 bases and J by 14 bases, and 15 bases separated the two germline ends. The CDR3 here is CSVQSVRGLFF. The CDR3 DNA reads as TGCAGCGTTCAATCAGTCAGAGGGCTGTTTTTT.

About this clonotype: A much larger clone differs from this one at a single base, so this may be a read error. V is TRBV29-1 and J is TRBJ2-1; 11 bases align to TRBD2. Germline lookup yields CDR1 SQVTM and CDR2 ANQGSEA. The CDR3 covers 13 residues. Here the CDR3 DNA reads TGCAACGTTGAACTAGCGGGAGCTGCTGAGCAGTTCTTC. Translation: CNVELAGAAEQFF.

V usage is TRBV6-1 and J usage is TRBJ2-7; 10 positions match TRBD1. V was pared by 6 bases and J by 6 bases, with 8 bases of the junction left unmatched. The CDR3 has 14 amino acids. Per the germline V gene, CDR1 is MNHNS and CDR2 is SASEGT. The CDR3 DNA follows: TGTGCCAGCAGGGCAGGACAGGGGGTGTTCGAGCAGTACTTC. It codes for CASRAGQGVFEQYF.

Concerning this clonotype: A read error may explain this, as a much larger clone is one base away. Since the CDR3 does not end with the conserved phenylalanine or tryptophan, this likely comes from a read error. V usage is TRBV7-9 and J usage is TRBJ2-7; tentatively, D is TRBD2 (6 bases). Germline lookup yields CDR1 SEHNR and CDR2 FQNEAQ (reference sequence). CDR3 length equals 15 residues. Deletions cut 5 bases from V and 3 bases from J, with 17 bases between. The CDR3 here is CASSLGAGKGYEQYS. DNA for the CDR3: TGTGCCAGCAGCCTAGGGGCGGGGAAAGGCTACGAGCAGTACTCC.

This clonotype was detected ten times or more. The rearrangement links TRBV4-1 to TRBJ2-7; D might be TRBD2 (5 bases). Germline V gene sequence: CDR1 MGHRA, CDR2 YSYEKL. The ends were cut back, 2 bases at V and 4 bases at J, with 15 bases in the middle. The CDR3 has 15 amino acids. This CDR3 is CASSQPSAGGYEQYF. DNA for the CDR3: TGCGCCAGCAGCCAACCGAGCGCCGGCGGGTACGAGCAGTACTTC.

This clonotype was picked up many times. The J gene is TRBJ2-7, the V gene TRBV28; 11 bases match TRBD1. The CDR3 covers 15 residues. Germline assignment: CDR1 MDHEN and CDR2 SYDVKM. After removal of 4 bases from V and 3 bases from J, the junction contained 5 bases not matched to a gene. The CDR3 reads CASSSGQGALYEQYF. The CDR3 nucleotides read TGTGCCAGCAGTTCCGGACAGGGGGCCCTCTACGAGCAGTACTTC.

Many counts were recorded for this clonotype. J is TRBJ1-1 and V is TRBV19; unclear D gene. The CDR3 loop spans 13 amino acids. Germline V CDR1 and CDR2: LNHDA, SQIVND (reference sequence). Trimming removed 0 bases from V and 5 bases from J, with 7 bases in between. The DNA of the CDR3 is TGTGCCAGTAGTATAGATCTCCTTACTGAAGCTTTCTTT. It is translated as CASSIDLLTEAFF.

As to this clonotype: A read error may explain this, as a much larger clone is one base away. The V and J genes are TRBV29-1 and TRBJ2-3; D remains unclear. The length of the CDR3 is 13 residues. Per germline, CDR1 SQVTM and CDR2 ANQGSEA. V lost 2 bases, J lost 1 base, and 7 bases lay in between. As DNA, the CDR3 is TGCAGCGTTGAACGGCTGGGCACAGATACGCAGTATTTT. Translated, it gives CSVERLGTDTQYF.

In its sample, this clonotype was seen many times. The V gene is TRBV28, the J gene TRBJ2-3; 10 bases match TRBD2. CDR1 and CDR2 (germline): MDHEN, SYDVKM. The CDR3 is 19 residues long. V was pared by 6 bases and J by 2 bases, with 17 bases of the junction left unmatched. The CDR3 coding sequence is TGTGCCAGCAGCCCTGTAACAGGCATACTAGCGGGGATCACAGATACGCAGTATTTT. Translating it yields CASSPVTGILAGITDTQYF. Complete variable domain (other parts from reference TRBV28 and TRBJ2-3): DVKVTQSSRYLVKRTGEKVFLECVQDMDHENMFWYRQDPGLGLRLIYFSYDVKMKEKGDIPEGYSVSREKKERFSLILESASTNQTSMYLCASSPVTGILAGITDTQYFGPGTRLTVL.

This clonotype was picked up many times. This rearrangement joins TRBV18 to TRBJ2-3; D might be TRBD1 or TRBD2, each matching 5 bases. The V gene lost 3 bases and the J gene lost 1 base, with 14 bases spanning the gap. CDR3 length: 16 amino acids. Per the germline V gene, CDR1 is KGHSH and CDR2 is LQKENI. For the CDR3, the DNA is TGTGCCAGCTCACCCAATACTGGGGGTGGCACAGATACGCAGTATTTT. Its translation: CASSPNTGGGTDTQYF.

This clonotype was observed at least ten times. V and J are TRBV27 and TRBJ2-1; a possible D gene is TRBD2 (6 bases). Trimming removed 6 bases from V and 9 bases from J, with 12 bases in between. Germline CDR1 reads MNHEY; CDR2 reads SMNVEV (reference sequence). The CDR3 runs 12 residues. The CDR3 protein is CASRTSYGEQFF. CDR3 sequence (DNA): TGTGCCAGCAGGACTAGTTATGGTGAGCAGTTCTTC.

This clonotype was found many times. This rearrangement joins TRBV7-9 to TRBJ1-5; D is ambiguous. Germline CDR1 reads SEHNR; CDR2 reads FQNEAQ (reference sequence). This CDR3 has 12 residues. The germline V and J ends were trimmed by 1 base and 6 bases, with 4 bases remaining between them. Here the CDR3 DNA reads TGTGCCAGCAGCTTAGGTATTCAGCCCCAGCATTTT. It yields the protein CASSLGIQPQHF.

Worth noting for this clonotype: One junction end does not reproduce the germline sequence, and a read error may be involved. The chain has TRBV27 and TRBJ2-3; 7 nucleotides match TRBD1. The CDR3 is made up of 14 amino acids. From germline, CDR1 is MNHEY and CDR2 SMNVEV (reference sequence). The CDR3 DNA is TGTGGCAGCAGTCTGCCAGGGGGTACTGATACGCAGTATTTT. Translating it yields CGSSLPGGTDTQYF.

This clonotype appeared many times. This chain links TRBV28 with TRBJ2-7, with a weak D call TRBD2 (5 bases). Trimming took 2 bases from V and 2 from J, leaving 10 bases between them. The CDR3 extends over 14 amino acids. The germline gives CDR1 MDHEN, CDR2 SYDVKM. The CDR3 is CASSLILGAYEQYF. DNA of the CDR3: TGTGCCAGCAGTTTAATTTTGGGAGCCTACGAGCAGTACTTC.